This T cell receptor (beta chain) was observed in a study of blood T cell repertoires in COVID-19. Across the whole study: PBMCs, B-cell-depleted T cells, or T cells provided the cDNA or gDNA that made up the material.

How the authors handled the data: Estimation of nucleated cell counts relied on the amplification of reference gene primers. Measured with immunoSEQ multiplex PCR; TCRdb has only the in-frame clones, and not every one. The V and J calls and clone size are taken from that table; D and trimming were inferred from the DNA. This table holds roughly 430,000 clones, 88% found once. This TCR derives from a woman aged 35 to 49 with acute COVID-19. Sample: PBMCs or T cells enriched from blood (not recorded which).

The DNA for the CDR3 is TGCGCCAGCAGCCCCCAGTCGGGTATGGAGCTGTTTTTT. This sequence encodes CASSPQSGMELFF. The chain carries TRBV5-1 and TRBJ1-4; D is unclear. The J call may be faulty, since TRBJ2-2 better matches the DNA end. CDR3 length: 13 residues. Germline V CDR1 and CDR2: SGHRS, YFSETQ.